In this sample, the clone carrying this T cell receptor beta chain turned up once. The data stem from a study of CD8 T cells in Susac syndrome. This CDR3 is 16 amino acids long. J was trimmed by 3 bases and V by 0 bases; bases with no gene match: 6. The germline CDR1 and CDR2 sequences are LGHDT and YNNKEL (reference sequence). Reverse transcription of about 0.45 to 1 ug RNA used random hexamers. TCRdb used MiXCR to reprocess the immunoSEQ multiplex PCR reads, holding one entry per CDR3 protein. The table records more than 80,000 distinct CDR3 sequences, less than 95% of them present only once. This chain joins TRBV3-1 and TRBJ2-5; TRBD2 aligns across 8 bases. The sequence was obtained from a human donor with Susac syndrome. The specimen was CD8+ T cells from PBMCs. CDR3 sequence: CASSQEWTGGKETQYF. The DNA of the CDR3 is TGTGCCAGCAGCCAAGAGTGGACGGGGGGGAAAGAGACCCAGTACTTC.